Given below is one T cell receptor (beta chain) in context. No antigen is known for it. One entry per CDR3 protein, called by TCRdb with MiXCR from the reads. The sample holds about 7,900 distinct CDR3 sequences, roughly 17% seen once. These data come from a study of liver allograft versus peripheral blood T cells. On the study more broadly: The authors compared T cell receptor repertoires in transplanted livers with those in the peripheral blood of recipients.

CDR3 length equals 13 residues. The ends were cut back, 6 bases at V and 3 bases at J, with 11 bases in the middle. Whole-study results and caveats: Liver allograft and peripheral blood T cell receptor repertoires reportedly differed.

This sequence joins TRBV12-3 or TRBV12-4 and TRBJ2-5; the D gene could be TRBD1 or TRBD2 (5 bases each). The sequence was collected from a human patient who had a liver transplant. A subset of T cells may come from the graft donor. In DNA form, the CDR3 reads TGTGCCAGCAGCTTCCTGGGGGAAGAGACCCAGTACTTC. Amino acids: CASSFLGEETQYF.